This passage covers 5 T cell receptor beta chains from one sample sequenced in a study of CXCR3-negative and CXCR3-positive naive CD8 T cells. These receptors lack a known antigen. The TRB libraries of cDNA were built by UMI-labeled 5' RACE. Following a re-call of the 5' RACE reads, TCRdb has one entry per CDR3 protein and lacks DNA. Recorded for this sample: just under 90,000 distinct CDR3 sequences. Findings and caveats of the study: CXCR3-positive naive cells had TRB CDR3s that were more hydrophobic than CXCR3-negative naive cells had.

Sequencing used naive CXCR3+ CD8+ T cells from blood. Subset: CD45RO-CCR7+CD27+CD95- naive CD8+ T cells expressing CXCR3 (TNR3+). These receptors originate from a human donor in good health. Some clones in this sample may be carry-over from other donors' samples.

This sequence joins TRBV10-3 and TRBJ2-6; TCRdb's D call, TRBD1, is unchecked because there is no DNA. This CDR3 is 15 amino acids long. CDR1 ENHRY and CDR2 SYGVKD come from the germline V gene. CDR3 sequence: CAISEQGAGANVLTF.

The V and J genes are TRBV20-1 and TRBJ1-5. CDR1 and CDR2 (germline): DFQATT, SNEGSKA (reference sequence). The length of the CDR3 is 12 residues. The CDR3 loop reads CSARDRNQPQHF.

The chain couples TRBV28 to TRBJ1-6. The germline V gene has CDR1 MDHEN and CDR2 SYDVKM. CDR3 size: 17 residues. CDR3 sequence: CASNNRASIPNNSPLHF.

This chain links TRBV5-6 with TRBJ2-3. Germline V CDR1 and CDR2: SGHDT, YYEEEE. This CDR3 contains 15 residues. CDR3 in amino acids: CASSFDRGGTDTQYF. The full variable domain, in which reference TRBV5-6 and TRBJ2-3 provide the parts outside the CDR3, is DAGVTQSPTHLIKTRGQQVTLRCSPKSGHDTVSWYQQALGQGPQFIFQYYEEEERQRGNFPDRFSGHQFPNYSSELNVNALLLGDSALYLCASSFDRGGTDTQYFGPGTRLTVL.

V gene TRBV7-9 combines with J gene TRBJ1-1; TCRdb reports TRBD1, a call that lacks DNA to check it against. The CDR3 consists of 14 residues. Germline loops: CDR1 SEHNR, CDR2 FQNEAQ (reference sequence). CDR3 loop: CASSKGQGSTEAFF.